These 26 T cell receptor beta chains originate from one sample sequenced in a study of identical twins. TCRdb itself ran the 5' RACE reads through MiXCR, one entry per CDR3 protein. The data contain 1.5 million to 2 million distinct CDR3 sequences, around 29% of them singletons. The sequencing sample was made of cord blood. The receptors come from a newborn girl in good health.

This sequence joins TRBV7-9 and TRBJ1-6; a weak D match, TRBD1 (6 bases). The CDR3 length is 17 residues. CDR1 is SEHNR and CDR2 is FQNEAQ in the germline V gene (reference sequence). Trimming pared 5 bases from V and 0 bases from J, leaving 14 bases between. CDR3: CASSPDGGASYNSPLHF. The CDR3 DNA reads TGTGCCAGCAGCCCAGACGGGGGCGCCTCCTATAATTCACCCCTCCACTTT.

This clonotype was counted once. The germline gene is not matched at one end of the junction; a read error may be the cause. V and J are TRBV20-1 and TRBJ2-1; 11 bases are shared with TRBD2. The CDR3 is 17 residues long. Germline CDR1 and CDR2: DFQATT and SNEGSKA (reference sequence). Here the CDR3 DNA reads TGCAGTGCTAGATCCCCGAGTCTAGCGGGGGGCTACGATGAGCAGTTCTTC. Encoded protein: CSARSPSLAGGYDEQFF.

The chain uses TRBV29-1 and TRBJ2-3, with D unclear. The CDR3 runs to 12 residues. The V gene's germline CDR1 is SQVTM and CDR2 ANQGSEA. V was shortened by 3 bases and J by 2 bases, with 6 bases between the two germline ends. CDR3 nucleotides: TGCAGCGTTGAGCGAAACACAGATACGCAGTATTTT. As protein: CSVERNTDTQYF.

V is TRBV2 and J is TRBJ2-1; 11 bases align to TRBD1. CDR3 size: 16 residues. From germline, CDR1 is SNHLY and CDR2 FYNNEI. The J segment lost 10 bases and the V segment lost 7 bases, leaving 15 bases of the junction unmatched. CDR3 protein: CASIKVRDRGRREQFF. The DNA for the CDR3 is TGTGCCAGCATTAAAGTCCGGGACAGGGGGAGAAGGGAGCAGTTCTTC.

This clonotype was counted between two and nine times. The chain combines TRBV20-1 with TRBJ2-1; 11 nucleotides agree with TRBD2. Trimming at V came to 6 bases and at J to 8 bases, leaving 12 bases not matched to a gene. The CDR3 has 15 amino acids. Germline V gene sequence: CDR1 DFQATT, CDR2 SNEGSKA (reference sequence). This chain's CDR3 is CSAQIAGGPMDEQFF. As DNA, the CDR3 is TGCAGTGCCCAGATAGCGGGAGGGCCGATGGATGAGCAGTTCTTC.

The rearrangement joins TRBV24-1 to TRBJ2-2, with 9 nucleotides matching TRBD2. Trimming cost V 3 bases and J 5 bases; bases outside gene matches: 6. From germline, CDR1 is KGHDR and CDR2 SFDVKD. CDR3 length equals 16 residues. CDR3 nucleotide sequence: TGTGCCACCAGTGATGCGAGAGGACTAGCGACCGGGGAGCTGTTTTTT. This encodes CATSDARGLATGELFF.

This clonotype has just a few counts. This chain joins TRBV4-1 and TRBJ1-1; D call uncertain. The CDR3 has 14 residues. The germline V and J ends were trimmed by 1 base and 7 bases, with 13 bases remaining between them. The germline CDR1 and CDR2 sequences are MGHRA and YSYEKL. The CDR3 reads CASSQVVETFEAFF. CDR3 bases: TGCGCCAGCAGCCAAGTTGTAGAGACTTTTGAAGCTTTCTTT.

Details on this clonotype: A much larger clone differs from this one at a single base, so this may be a read error. V gene TRBV4-1 combines with J gene TRBJ2-3; D possibly uses TRBD1 or TRBD2 (5 bases each). The CDR3 is 15 amino acids. Germline CDR1 is MGHRA and CDR2 is YSYEKL. CDR3 region: CASSRTRQSTDAQYF. The CDR3 bases are TGCGCCAGCAGCCGAACTAGACAGAGCACAGATGCGCAGTATTTT.

Notes on this clonotype: At one end the junction does not follow the germline gene, possibly because of a read error. The genes are TRBV7-6 and TRBJ2-7; D might be TRBD1 or TRBD2, each matching 5 bases. Germline assignment: CDR1 SGHVS and CDR2 FNYEAQ. The CDR3 has 13 amino acids. The CDR3 is CASSLGTAYERYF. DNA for the CDR3: TGTGCCAGCAGCCTCGGGACGGCCTACGAGCGGTACTTC.

The V call is TRBV20-1, the J call TRBJ2-3; TRBD2 agrees at 14 bases. CDR3 length equals 17 residues. Germline-derived CDR1 and CDR2 are DFQATT and SNEGSKA (reference sequence). The CDR3 sequence: CSSGTGLAGEPTDTQYF. The CDR3 coding sequence is TGCAGCTCCGGAACGGGACTAGCGGGAGAGCCCACAGATACGCAGTATTTT.

The gene calls are TRBV24-1 and TRBJ1-2; the match to TRBD1 covers 7 bases. J gave up 7 bases and V 5 bases, and 9 bases lay outside the gene matches. The CDR3 runs to 14 residues. Germline CDR1 and CDR2: KGHDR and SFDVKD. The DNA for the CDR3 is TGTGCCACCAGTGGCCTCACAGGGGAGGGTGGCTACACCTTC. Protein sequence: CATSGLTGEGGYTF.

In the case of this clonotype: This may come from a read error, since a much larger clone is one base off. The V gene is TRBV12-3 or TRBV12-4, the J gene TRBJ1-1; 9 positions agree with TRBD1. This CDR3 comprises 14 residues. DNA of the CDR3: TGTGCCAGCACTTTCGGGGACAGGGACACTGATGCTTTCTTT. Its translation is CASTFGDRDTDAFF.

This clonotype was recorded a few times. The V call is TRBV2, the J call TRBJ2-3; 10 positions match TRBD2. After removal of 7 bases from V and 0 bases from J, the junction contained 10 bases not matched to a gene. CDR1 is SNHLY, CDR2 FYNNEI, per germline. This CDR3 region has 17 residues. The CDR3 DNA is TGTGCCAGCACCTATAGCGGGGGGACGACTAGCACAGATACGCAGTATTTT. Its translation: CASTYSGGTTSTDTQYF.

The V gene is TRBV24-1, the J gene TRBJ2-1, with D uncertain. The tail of the sequence fits TRBJ2-7 better, so the J call may be wrong. The germline V gene has CDR1 KGHDR and CDR2 SFDVKD. CDR3 length equals 13 residues. CDR3 sequence (DNA): TGTGCCACCAGTGATGGAATCTACAATGAGCAGTACTTC. Encoded protein: CATSDGIYNEQYF.

The V and J genes are TRBV6-1 and TRBJ1-5, with D unresolved. The germline CDR1 and CDR2 sequences are MNHNS and SASEGT. V lost 7 bases to trimming and J lost 7 bases, with 17 bases between them. The CDR3 is 14 amino acids. The CDR3: CASTDSPVGQPQHF. DNA of the CDR3: TGTGCCAGCACCGACTCCCCGGTAGGCCAGCCCCAGCATTTT.

Only a few counts were recorded for this clonotype. This chain links TRBV25-1 with TRBJ2-1; D uncertain. The CDR3 covers 17 residues. V gave up 4 bases and J gave up 5 bases, with 21 bases separating them. From germline, CDR1 is MGHDK and CDR2 SYGVNS. The CDR3 spells CASSGPISAQRDNEQFF. The CDR3 coding sequence is TGTGCCAGCAGTGGACCTATTTCAGCGCAACGAGACAATGAGCAGTTCTTC.

This clonotype appeared a few times. V gene TRBV11-2 combines with J gene TRBJ1-3; possibly TRBD1 for D (5 bases). The CDR3 contains 16 residues. The V and J ends lost 1 base and 2 bases respectively, with 12 bases between them. Per the germline V gene, CDR1 is SGHAT and CDR2 is FQNNGV. The CDR3 spells CASSLVRGRPGNTIYF. In DNA form, the CDR3 reads TGTGCCAGCAGCTTAGTCCGGGGGAGACCTGGAAACACCATATATTTT.

The genes are TRBV5-1 and TRBJ2-5, with TRBD2 matching 9 bases. The J call is doubtful: the DNA matches TRBJ2-7 better. The CDR3 consists of 14 residues. Germline V gene data show CDR1 as SGHRS and CDR2 as YFSETQ. CDR3 region: CASSGGLANYEQYF. In DNA, the CDR3 is TGCGCCAGCAGCGGGGGACTAGCAAATTACGAGCAGTACTTC.

The chain is built from TRBV12-3 or TRBV12-4 and TRBJ1-4; D perhaps matches TRBD1 (6 bases). Trimming removed 2 bases at V and 0 bases at J, with 13 bases between. CDR3 length: 17 residues. DNA for the CDR3: TGTGCCAGCAGTTTATGGACAGTTCAAGCAACTAATGAAAAACTGTTTTTT. This translates into CASSLWTVQATNEKLFF.

This clonotype appeared a few times. This chain connects TRBV21-1 to TRBJ1-4; the table gives TRBD1 as D, unverified against the DNA. TRBV21-1 is noted as a pseudogene. The CDR3 extends over 14 amino acids. The CDR3 DNA reads TGTGCCAGCAGCACAGGGGGACCTAATGAAAAACTGTTTTTT. Translation: CASSTGGPNEKLFF.

This clonotype was detected only a few times. The gene calls are TRBV11-2 and TRBJ2-7; 7 bases match TRBD1. There are 15 residues in the CDR3. V trimming: 4 bases; J trimming: 0 bases; junction bases outside the gene matches: 6. Germline CDR1 is SGHAT and CDR2 is FQNNGV. CDR3 protein: CASSYLRDSSYEQYF. The CDR3 nucleotides are TGTGCCAGCAGCTACCTCCGGGACAGCTCCTACGAGCAGTACTTC.

The CDR3: CASSPRTSGRTPFRYEQYF. The CDR3 nucleotides are TGTGCCAGCAGTCCTAGGACTAGCGGGAGGACCCCTTTTCGCTACGAGCAGTACTTC. The chain couples TRBV28 to TRBJ2-7, with 14 nucleotides matching TRBD2. Germline lookup yields CDR1 MDHEN and CDR2 SYDVKM. The CDR3 is 19 amino acids. Trimming removed 5 bases from V and 3 bases from J; junction bases left unmatched: 15.

The count of this clonotype is one. V and J are TRBV5-1 and TRBJ2-1; D might be TRBD1 or TRBD2, each matching 5 bases. The J call may not be correct, given that the DNA end is closer to TRBJ2-7. From germline, CDR1 is SGHRS and CDR2 YFSETQ. The CDR3 loop spans 15 amino acids. The CDR3 DNA follows: TGCGCCAGCACCGAGGCCTCCGGGACCTACAATGAGCAGTACTTC. Translating it yields CASTEASGTYNEQYF.

This clonotype was counted a few times. This chain joins TRBV10-3 and TRBJ1-2; D is unresolved. The CDR3 covers 13 residues. Germline V lookup: CDR1 ENHRY, CDR2 SYGVKD. V was clipped by 2 bases and J by 0 bases, with 4 bases between them. In nucleotides, the CDR3 is TGTGCCATCAGTGAGGAGCCTAACTATGGCTACACCTTC. It is translated as CAISEEPNYGYTF.

On this clonotype: This may be a read error: a much more frequent sequence differs by one nucleotide. V is TRBV7-2 and J is TRBJ2-1, with 8 positions matching TRBD2. The CDR3 is 16 amino acids. Per the germline V gene, CDR1 is SGHTA and CDR2 is FQGNSA. In DNA, the CDR3 is TGTGCCAGCAGCTTACTGAGCGGGAGCTCCCACAATGAGCAGTTCTTC. Protein product: CASSLLSGSSHNEQFF.

This clonotype has more than one count but fewer than ten. The genes are TRBV20-1 and TRBJ2-1; tentatively, D is TRBD2 (6 bases). Germline CDR1 DFQATT, CDR2 SNEGSKA (reference sequence). The CDR3 totals 14 residues. The V and J ends lost 6 bases and 2 bases respectively, with 14 bases between them. The CDR3 region is CSALRLGPYNEQFF. In DNA form, the CDR3 reads TGCAGTGCCCTGAGACTAGGTCCCTACAATGAGCAGTTCTTC.